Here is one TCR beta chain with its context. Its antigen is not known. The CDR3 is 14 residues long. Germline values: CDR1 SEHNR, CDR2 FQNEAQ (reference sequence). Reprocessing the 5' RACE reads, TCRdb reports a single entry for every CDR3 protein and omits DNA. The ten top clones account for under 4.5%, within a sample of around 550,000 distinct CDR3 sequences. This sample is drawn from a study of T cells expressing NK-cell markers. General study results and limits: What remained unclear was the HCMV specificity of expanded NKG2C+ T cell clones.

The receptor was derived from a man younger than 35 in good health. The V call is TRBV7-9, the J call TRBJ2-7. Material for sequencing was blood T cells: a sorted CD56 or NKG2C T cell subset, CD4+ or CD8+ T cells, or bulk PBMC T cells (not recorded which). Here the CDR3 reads CASSLLATSYEQYF.